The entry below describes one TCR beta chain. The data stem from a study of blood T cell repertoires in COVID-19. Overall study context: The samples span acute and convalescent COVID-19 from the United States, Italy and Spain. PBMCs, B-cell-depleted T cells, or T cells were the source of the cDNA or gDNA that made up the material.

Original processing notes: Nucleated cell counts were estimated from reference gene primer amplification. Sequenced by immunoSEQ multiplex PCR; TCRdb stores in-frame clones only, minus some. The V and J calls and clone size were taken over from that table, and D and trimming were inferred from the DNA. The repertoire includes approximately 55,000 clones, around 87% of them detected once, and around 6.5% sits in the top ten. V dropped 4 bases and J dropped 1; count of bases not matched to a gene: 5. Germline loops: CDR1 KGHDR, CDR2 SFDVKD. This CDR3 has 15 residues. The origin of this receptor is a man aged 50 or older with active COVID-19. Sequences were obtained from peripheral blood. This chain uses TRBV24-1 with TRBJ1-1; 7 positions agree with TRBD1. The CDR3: CATSDSRTGNTEAFF. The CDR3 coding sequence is TGTGCCACCAGTGACTCCAGGACAGGGAACACTGAAGCTTTCTTT.